These 31 T cell receptor beta chains originate from one sample sequenced in a study of cytomegalovirus exposure and HLA in healthy donors (TCRdb year 2017). The library was built by means of the immunoSEQ multiplex PCR assay. The multiplex PCR relied on a mix of 60 forward primers for TCR Vbeta segments and 13 reverse primers for TCR Jbeta segments. TCRdb provides this immuneACCESS table in a form limited to in-frame rearrangements. Some clones are lacking; in checked studies, under half of them reflect an unresolved V gene, and why the rest are absent is not known. This sample is represented by around 140,000 clones; 75% to 80% of them were singletons. 1.5% to 2% of the sample belongs to the ten largest clones. Sample: PBMCs. The origin of the receptors is a female donor in good health and CMV-seronegative.

The gene calls are TRBV11-3 and TRBJ2-1, with 7 bases matching TRBD1. V lost 1 base to trimming and J lost 5 bases; unmatched junction nucleotides: 8. The CDR3 is made up of 16 amino acids. Germline-derived CDR1 and CDR2 are SGHNT and YENEEA. The CDR3 here is CASSLVITGVNNEQFF. For the CDR3, the DNA is TGTGCCAGCAGCTTAGTGATCACAGGGGTGAACAATGAGCAGTTCTTC.

The chain combines TRBV29-1 with TRBJ1-2; 9 nucleotides match TRBD1. CDR1 is SQVTM and CDR2 is ANQGSEA in the germline V gene. CDR3 length: 11 residues. Trimming removed 7 bases from V and 8 bases from J; junction bases left unmatched: 5. The CDR3 DNA is TGCAGCGGGGACAGGGTTGGAGGCTACACCTTC. This encodes CSGDRVGGYTF.

This chain uses TRBV6-6 with TRBJ1-5; D is possibly TRBD1 (6 bases). In germline, CDR1 is MNHNY, CDR2 SVGAGI (reference sequence). The CDR3 has 15 residues. V was shortened by 6 bases and J by 3 bases, with 15 bases between the two germline ends. Here the CDR3 reads CASSDEGVFNQPQHF. In nucleotides, the CDR3 is TGTGCCAGCAGCGACGAGGGGGTGTTCAATCAGCCCCAGCATTTT.

The CDR3 nucleotides are TGTGCCAGCAGCGAAACAGGGGCCCAGTACCAGCCCCAGCATTTT. Amino acid sequence: CASSETGAQYQPQHF. The chain links TRBV7-9 to TRBJ1-5, with TRBD1 matching over 7 bases. The V gene's germline CDR1 is SEHNR and CDR2 FQNEAQ (reference sequence). V lost 5 bases to trimming and J lost 7 bases; unmatched junction nucleotides: 11. This CDR3 contains 15 residues.

This rearrangement joins TRBV5-1 to TRBJ1-3; unclear D gene. CDR3 length equals 15 residues. Deletions cut 0 bases from V and 0 bases from J, with 7 bases between. The V gene's germline CDR1 is SGHRS and CDR2 YFSETQ. The CDR3 protein is CASSLAGTSGNTIYF. DNA of the CDR3: TGCGCCAGCAGCTTGGCCGGTACCTCTGGAAACACCATATATTTT.

The chain is built from TRBV6-5 and TRBJ2-1; 9 nucleotides agree with TRBD2. The germline gives CDR1 MNHEY, CDR2 SVGAGI. The V and J ends lost 0 bases and 4 bases, in that order; junction bases with no gene match: 4. This CDR3 is built from 16 residues. CDR3 sequence (DNA): TGTGCCAGCAGTTACTCAGCTAGCGGGATTTACAATGAGCAGTTCTTC. Translation: CASSYSASGIYNEQFF.

DNA for the CDR3: TGCAGCGTTGAAGATTCATCAGGCAGAGGGAGCTCCTACGAGCAGTACTTC. It encodes CSVEDSSGRGSSYEQYF. The J gene is TRBJ2-7, the V gene TRBV29-1; perhaps TRBD2 as D (5 bases). CDR3 length: 17 residues. Trimming removed 0 bases from V and 0 bases from J, with 18 bases in between. Germline V gene data show CDR1 as SQVTM and CDR2 as ANQGSEA.

This clone was counted between two and nine times. CDR3: CASSLVGTGDTIYF. CDR3 DNA: TGTGCCAGCAGCCTAGTAGGGACAGGGGACACCATATATTTT. The gene calls are TRBV6-6 and TRBJ1-3; TRBD1 agrees at 10 bases. V was clipped by 6 bases and J by 8 bases; unmatched bases: 7. CDR3 length: 14 residues. The germline gives CDR1 MNHNY, CDR2 SVGAGI (reference sequence).

The count of this clone is one. The chain is built from TRBV21-1 and TRBJ1-1; the table's D call, TRBD1, was not checked against the DNA. TRBV21-1 is described as a pseudogene. The CDR3 totals 13 residues. In DNA form, the CDR3 reads TGTGCCAGCACCTCAACAGGTAACACTGAAGCTTTCTTT. Amino acids: CASTSTGNTEAFF.

The count of this clone is one. This chain connects TRBV5-1 to TRBJ2-3; TRBD2 might be the D (5 bases). CDR3 size: 14 residues. Between the trimmed V and J ends, which lost 2 bases and 0 bases, there was a span of 7 bases. CDR1 SGHRS and CDR2 YFSETQ come from the germline V gene. CDR3 DNA: TGCGCCAGCAGCTTCAGGACTAGCACAGATACGCAGTATTTT. As protein: CASSFRTSTDTQYF.

As to this clone: A read error may account for a junction end that differs from germline. The J gene is TRBJ1-5, the V gene TRBV7-9; D is unclear. Germline-derived CDR1 and CDR2 are SEHNR and FQNEAQ (reference sequence). This CDR3 is 16 amino acids long. CDR3 protein: CSSSLRGGASNQPQHF. CDR3 coding DNA: TGTTCCAGCAGCTTGAGAGGAGGCGCAAGCAATCAGCCCCAGCATTTT.

The chain couples TRBV6-9 to TRBJ1-4; D is uncertain. Germline lookup yields CDR1 MNHGY and CDR2 SVAAGI. Trimming took 4 bases from V and 13 from J, leaving 10 bases between them. The CDR3 is 11 amino acids. The CDR3 DNA is TGTGCCAGCAGTTCCGTACACAGACTGTTTTTT. The encoded protein is CASSSVHRLFF.

The table lists this clone with a count of one. V gene TRBV11-2 combines with J gene TRBJ2-6, with TRBD1 as a possible D gene (6 bases). The CDR3 runs 17 residues. Trimming took off 3 bases at V and 2 bases at J, with 14 bases between the two ends. CDR1 and CDR2 from the germline V gene are SGHAT and FQNNGV. CDR3 residues: CASSFFGTGTGANVLTF. In nucleotides, the CDR3 is TGTGCCAGCAGCTTTTTTGGAACAGGGACTGGGGCCAACGTCCTGACTTTC.

The V call is TRBV5-5, the J call TRBJ2-7; no clear D gene. V lost 0 bases, J lost 0 bases, and 7 bases lay in between. The CDR3 is made up of 14 amino acids. Germline V lookup: CDR1 SGHKS, CDR2 YYEKEE (reference sequence). The CDR3 region is CASSLDPDSYEQYF. CDR3 DNA sequence: TGTGCCAGCAGCTTGGATCCAGACTCCTACGAGCAGTACTTC.

About this clone: Other DNA sequences from this sample encode an identical CDR3 as well. CDR3 bases: TGTGCCAGCAGTTTAGTGGGGGGGGAAGCTTTCTTT. Translation gives CASSLVGGEAFF. The chain employs TRBV27 and TRBJ1-1; weak D call: TRBD1 (5 bases). CDR3 length: 12 amino acids. V was cut by 2 bases and J by 8 bases, with 9 bases left in between. Germline assignment: CDR1 MNHEY and CDR2 SMNVEV (reference sequence).

V gene TRBV6-1 combines with J gene TRBJ1-1; D not certain. This CDR3 region has 11 residues. The ends were cut back, 5 bases at V and 5 bases at J, with 6 bases in the middle. Per germline, CDR1 MNHNS and CDR2 SASEGT. CDR3 protein: CASSRGTEAFF. DNA of the CDR3: TGTGCCAGCAGTCGAGGAACTGAAGCTTTCTTT.

A few counts support this clone. The chain combines TRBV18 with TRBJ1-2; D is possibly TRBD1 (5 bases). This CDR3 comprises 14 residues. CDR1 and CDR2 from the germline V gene are KGHSH and LQKENI. Trimming pared 0 bases from V and 1 base from J, leaving 6 bases between. Written as DNA, the CDR3 is TGTGCCAGCTCACCACCTGACAGTAACTATGGCTACACCTTC. This sequence encodes CASSPPDSNYGYTF.

The chain uses TRBV5-1 and TRBJ2-5, with D possibly being TRBD2 (5 bases). With 2 bases removed from V and 2 bases from J, the gap between germline ends came to 13 bases. The CDR3 is made up of 15 amino acids. The V gene's germline CDR1 is SGHRS and CDR2 YFSETQ. CDR3 sequence: CASSLEGITQETQYF. In DNA form, the CDR3 reads TGCGCCAGCAGCTTAGAGGGTATTACGCAAGAGACCCAGTACTTC. Using reference TRBV5-1 and TRBJ2-5 for the parts outside the CDR3, the full variable domain is KAGVTQTPRYLIKTRGQQVTLSCSPISGHRSVSWYQQTPGQGLQFLFEYFSETQRNKGNFPGRFSGRQFSNSRSEMNVSTLELGDSALYLCASSLEGITQETQYFGPGTRLLVL.

This clone appeared a few times. Other nucleotide sequences in the sample specify the same CDR3. The chain couples TRBV14 to TRBJ1-1; TRBD1 agrees at 7 bases. CDR1 SGHDN and CDR2 FVKESK come from the germline V gene. V lost 1 base and J lost 1; bases outside the gene matches: 3. This CDR3 is 15 amino acids long. The CDR3: CASSQAAGGNTEAFF. The DNA for the CDR3 is TGTGCCAGCAGCCAAGCCGCAGGGGGGAACACTGAAGCTTTCTTT.

This rearrangement joins TRBV5-4 to TRBJ2-5, with 8 nucleotides matching TRBD1. The closer fit of TRBJ2-7 to the DNA end suggests the J call may be wrong. The CDR3 totals 14 residues. Germline V gene data show CDR1 as SGHNT and CDR2 as YYREEE (reference sequence). CDR3 in amino acids: CASSLGGQGSEQYF. DNA of the CDR3: TGTGCCAGCAGCTTGGGAGGACAGGGATCCGAGCAGTACTTC.

The chain has TRBV6-5 and TRBJ2-7; unclear D gene. The CDR3 is 15 amino acids. Trimming shortened V by 6 bases and J by 6 bases, and 21 bases separated the two germline ends. Germline V gives CDR1 MNHEY, CDR2 SVGAGI. The CDR3 sequence: CASRLQSASPGEQYF. CDR3 DNA: TGTGCCAGCAGGCTCCAGTCTGCCTCCCCGGGCGAGCAGTACTTC.

On this clone: A read error may account for a junction end that differs from germline. The chain carries TRBV6-6 and TRBJ2-6; 8 bases are a match to TRBD2. Germline V gives CDR1 MNHNY, CDR2 SVGAGI (reference sequence). This CDR3 comprises 11 residues. The CDR3, as DNA: TGTGCCAGCAGTCCGGGAGGGGGGACTTCTTTC. This codes for CASSPGGGTSF.

Details on this clone: This CDR3 fails to terminate in the conserved phenylalanine or tryptophan, so it likely reflects a read error. The rearrangement uses TRBV6-1 and TRBJ1-2, with D perhaps matching TRBD1 (6 bases). The V and J ends lost 9 bases and 8 bases respectively, with 19 bases between them. This CDR3 spans 13 amino acids. Per the germline V gene, CDR1 is MNHNS and CDR2 is SASEGT. As DNA, the CDR3 is TGTGCCAGTTCACAGGGTCCAGGGGCCGGCTACACCTCC. Translation: CASSQGPGAGYTS.

The chain uses TRBV30 and TRBJ2-6; unclear D gene. Trimming shortened V by 0 bases and J by 2 bases, and 11 bases separated the two germline ends. CDR1 is GTSNPN, CDR2 SVGIG, per germline (reference sequence). The CDR3 has 16 residues. Here the CDR3 reads CAWSVTPLAGANVLTF. CDR3 DNA: TGTGCCTGGAGTGTGACTCCGCTCGCTGGGGCCAACGTCCTGACTTTC.

This clone was seen once. The chain joins TRBV9 to TRBJ2-5; 8 bases are a match to TRBD2. The junction had 6 bases not matched to a gene; V was cut back by 0 bases and J by 5 bases. Germline V lookup: CDR1 SGDLS, CDR2 YYNGEE. This CDR3 comprises 15 residues. The CDR3 sequence is CASSVAGGPGETQYF. CDR3 bases: TGTGCCAGCAGCGTAGCGGGAGGGCCGGGGGAGACCCAGTACTTC.

The genes are TRBV28 and TRBJ2-7; TRBD2 matches 10 bases. With V trimmed by 3 bases and J by 0 bases, 8 bases remained unmatched. CDR3 length: 17 amino acids. Looked up from germline, CDR1 is MDHEN and CDR2 is SYDVKM. CDR3 in amino acids: CASSFEILAGNSYEQYF. The CDR3 DNA is TGTGCCAGCAGTTTTGAGATACTAGCGGGAAACTCCTACGAGCAGTACTTC.

The chain is built from TRBV4-2 and TRBJ2-2, with D tentatively TRBD1 (5 bases). The CDR3 runs to 17 residues. Germline-derived CDR1 and CDR2 are LGHNA and YNFKEQ. Trimming took off 3 bases at V and 3 bases at J, with 17 bases between the two ends. The CDR3 loop reads CASSHTLAGSDTGELFF. CDR3 in DNA: TGTGCCAGCAGCCACACCTTGGCAGGGTCGGACACCGGGGAGCTGTTTTTT.

The CDR3 nucleotides read TGTGCCAGCAGCGCGACAGGGGGTGCGGGTACTGAAGCTTTCTTT. Translated: CASSATGGAGTEAFF. The rearrangement links TRBV9 to TRBJ1-1; 9 nucleotides line up with TRBD1. The CDR3 sequence is 15 residues long. CDR1 and CDR2 from the germline V gene are SGDLS and YYNGEE. Unmatched junction bases numbered 8, after V lost 3 bases and J lost 5 bases.

V gene TRBV11-2 combines with J gene TRBJ1-2; D is unclear. From germline, CDR1 is SGHAT and CDR2 FQNNGV. Trimming left V 4 bases short and J 4 bases short, with 19 bases between. This CDR3 is 16 amino acids long. CDR3 amino acids: CASSSSITADRYGYTF. DNA for the CDR3: TGTGCCAGCAGCTCAAGCATTACAGCGGACCGCTATGGCTACACCTTC.

This clone was detected a few times. The V and J genes are TRBV7-9 and TRBJ1-4; TRBD1 aligns across 9 bases. CDR3 length: 16 residues. J gave up 1 base and V 7 bases, and 7 bases lay outside the gene matches. The germline V gene has CDR1 SEHNR and CDR2 FQNEAQ (reference sequence). This CDR3 reads CASIQTGGLTNEKLFF. CDR3 in DNA: TGTGCCAGCATTCAGACAGGGGGATTAACTAATGAAAAACTGTTTTTT. Variable domain in full (rest from reference TRBV7-9 and TRBJ1-4): DTGVSQNPRHKITKRGQNVTFRCDPISEHNRLYWYRQTLGQGPEFLTYFQNEAQLEKSRLLSDRFSAERPKGSFSTLEIQRTEQGDSAMYLCASIQTGGLTNEKLFFGSGTQLSVL.

V is TRBV6-1 and J is TRBJ1-2, with D maybe TRBD1 (5 bases). This CDR3 region has 12 residues. Germline V gene sequence: CDR1 MNHNS, CDR2 SASEGT. Trimming stripped 6 bases from V and 6 bases from J, with 11 bases between. As DNA, the CDR3 is TGTGCCAGCAGAGGGGATCCCGATGGCTACACCTTC. This codes for CASRGDPDGYTF.